Following are 21 T cell receptor beta chains from one sample sequenced in a study of graft-versus-host responses after intestinal transplantation listed by TCRdb under 2021. Library generation was performed with the immunoSEQ multiplex PCR assay. TCRdb retrieved this table from immuneACCESS and kept in-frame rearrangements only. Not all clones are present; in checked studies, unresolved V genes account for under half, and no reason is known for the remainder. The sample table records about 97,000 clones; 80% to 95% of these occur just once. Clones ranked in the top ten supply 16% of the sample. The source material was PBMCs, sampled about 450 days after intestinal transplant. These receptors all stem from a human patient who received an intestinal transplant, so some T cells may come from the graft donor.

The rearrangement joins TRBV19 to TRBJ2-7; TRBD1 aligns across 8 bases. The germline gives CDR1 LNHDA, CDR2 SQIVND (reference sequence). With 5 bases clipped from V and 0 bases from J, the junction kept 6 bases outside the gene matches. This CDR3 is 15 amino acids long. CDR3 sequence reads: CASSPAGTGSYEQYF. In DNA, the CDR3 is TGTGCCAGTAGTCCCGCCGGGACAGGCTCCTACGAGCAGTACTTC.

The chain recombines TRBV5-1 with TRBJ2-5; D remains unclear. The ends were cut back, 4 bases at V and 2 bases at J, with 12 bases in the middle. Looked up from germline, CDR1 is SGHRS and CDR2 is YFSETQ. The CDR3 is 14 residues long. CDR3 amino acids: CASSPTQPQETQYF. The CDR3, as DNA: TGCGCCAGCAGCCCCACGCAGCCTCAAGAGACCCAGTACTTC.

Here the CDR3 reads CASSPNTDSSGNTIYF. The CDR3 bases are TGTGCCAGCTCACCAAATACGGACAGCTCTGGAAACACCATATATTTT. The gene calls are TRBV18 and TRBJ1-3, with D possibly TRBD1 on 6 matching bases. V gave up 2 bases and J gave up 0 bases, with 11 bases separating them. Germline V gene data show CDR1 as KGHSH and CDR2 as LQKENI. The CDR3 sequence is 16 residues long.

To note about this clone: The same CDR3 is also encoded by other DNA sequences in this sample. The chain carries TRBV6-1 and TRBJ1-5; a weak D match, TRBD1 (6 bases). The ends were cut back, 2 bases at V and 7 bases at J, with 12 bases in the middle. The CDR3 length is 14 residues. Per germline, CDR1 MNHNS and CDR2 SASEGT. CDR3 region: CASSEWGLGQPQHF. CDR3 DNA sequence: TGTGCCAGCAGTGAATGGGGGCTGGGGCAGCCCCAGCATTTT.

This rearrangement joins TRBV9 to TRBJ1-1, with D uncertain. CDR1 SGDLS and CDR2 YYNGEE come from the germline V gene. Trimming left V 0 bases short and J 1 base short, with 7 bases between. This CDR3 contains 14 residues. DNA for the CDR3: TGTGCCAGCAGCGTAGGGCTAGGGAACACTGAAGCTTTCTTT. Translated: CASSVGLGNTEAFF.

The chain carries TRBV10-2 and TRBJ1-6; maybe TRBD1 (5 bases). CDR3 length: 14 amino acids. CDR1 is WSHSY and CDR2 is SAAADI in the germline V gene. Trimming took off 2 bases at V and 6 bases at J, with 8 bases between the two ends. As DNA, the CDR3 is TGCGCCAGCAGTGAGGGCGGGACTAATTCACCCCTCCACTTT. It specifies CASSEGGTNSPLHF.

This clone has just one count. The V gene is TRBV10-2, the J gene TRBJ1-4; 10 positions agree with TRBD1. V shed 6 bases and J 7 bases; nucleotides not matched to a gene: 11. This CDR3 has 16 residues. Germline loops: CDR1 WSHSY, CDR2 SAAADI. The chain's CDR3 is CASSLPPGQGSEKLFF. CDR3 DNA sequence: TGCGCCAGCAGCCTACCGCCGGGACAGGGGAGTGAAAAACTGTTTTTT.

The genes are TRBV5-1 and TRBJ2-7; D might be TRBD1 or TRBD2, each matching 5 bases. The CDR3 totals 13 residues. The V and J ends lost 4 bases and 2 bases respectively, with 10 bases between them. Germline CDR1 is SGHRS and CDR2 is YFSETQ. CDR3 sequence: CASSDLGPYEQYF. CDR3 DNA: TGCGCCAGCAGCGACCTGGGACCCTACGAGCAGTACTTC.

V and J are TRBV18 and TRBJ1-2; D ambiguous. CDR1 is KGHSH and CDR2 is LQKENI in the germline V gene. The length of the CDR3 is 15 residues. V lost 4 bases and J 1 base, leaving 13 bases between the germline ends. Here the CDR3 DNA reads TGTGCCAGCTCACTAGGGATGTCGGTTAACTATGGCTACACCTTC. It specifies CASSLGMSVNYGYTF.

The chain recombines TRBV5-1 with TRBJ2-5, with unresolved D. This CDR3 spans 13 amino acids. The V end lost 4 bases, the J end lost 4 bases, and 11 bases lay between the germline ends. CDR1 is SGHRS and CDR2 is YFSETQ in the germline V gene. CDR3 nucleotides: TGCGCCAGCAGCGCAGATATACCAGAGACCCAGTACTTC. Amino acids: CASSADIPETQYF.

V usage is TRBV10-3 and J usage is TRBJ2-2; a possible D gene is TRBD1 (6 bases). V was shortened by 3 bases and J by 2 bases, with 16 bases between the two germline ends. The CDR3 runs 17 residues. Germline assignment: CDR1 ENHRY and CDR2 SYGVKD. The chain's CDR3 is CAISDPTGPYNTGELFF. The CDR3 region has the DNA TGTGCCATCAGTGACCCGACAGGTCCCTACAACACCGGGGAGCTGTTTTTT.

The rearrangement uses TRBV5-4 and TRBJ1-4, with TRBD1 identical over 9 bases. The CDR3 covers 14 residues. V lost 4 bases and J lost 7; bases outside the gene matches: 5. In germline, CDR1 is SGHNT, CDR2 YYREEE (reference sequence). This CDR3 is CASSGGTGFEKLFF. In DNA form, the CDR3 reads TGTGCCAGCAGCGGAGGGACAGGGTTTGAAAAACTGTTTTTT. The full variable domain, completed using reference TRBV5-4 and TRBJ1-4, is ETGVTQSPTHLIKTRGQQVTLRCSSQSGHNTVSWYQQALGQGPQFIFQYYREEENGRGNFPPRFSGLQFPNYSSELNVNALELDDSALYLCASSGGTGFEKLFFGSGTQLSVL.

The CDR3 DNA sequence: TGTGCCAGCAGTTACTCGAGGCTAGTGGGCACTGAAGCTTTCTTT. Amino acids: CASSYSRLVGTEAFF. This sequence joins TRBV6-5 and TRBJ1-1; D is unresolved. The germline CDR1 and CDR2 sequences are MNHEY and SVGAGI. The CDR3 is 15 amino acids. Trimming left V 0 bases short and J 4 bases short, with 12 bases between.

The V call is TRBV13, the J call TRBJ2-5; maybe TRBD2 (5 bases). The ends were cut back, 1 base at V and 4 bases at J, with 10 bases in the middle. The CDR3 has 14 amino acids. The germline V gene has CDR1 PRHDT and CDR2 FYEKMQ (reference sequence). Here the CDR3 reads CASSLVAGGETQYF. The CDR3 coding sequence is TGTGCCAGCAGCTTAGTTGCGGGCGGAGAGACCCAGTACTTC.

The V call is TRBV7-9, the J call TRBJ1-2; tentatively, D is TRBD1 (6 bases). CDR1 and CDR2 from the germline V gene are SEHNR and FQNEAQ (reference sequence). This CDR3 has 17 amino acids. With 7 bases removed from V and 3 bases from J, the gap between germline ends came to 24 bases. The CDR3 loop reads CASTQGGPFGHDYGYTF. The DNA for the CDR3 is TGTGCCAGCACCCAAGGGGGGCCCTTTGGCCATGACTATGGCTACACCTTC.

This clone appeared a few times. The chain combines TRBV21-1 with TRBJ2-7; the table assigns TRBD1, which was not confirmed against the DNA. TRBV21-1 is a pseudogene segment. This CDR3 comprises 16 residues. CDR3 nucleotide sequence: TGTGCCAGCAGCCCAAAGGGACAGGGTGCTCCCTACGAGCAGTACTTC. Translation gives CASSPKGQGAPYEQYF.

The gene calls are TRBV6-4 and TRBJ2-1; D assignment may be TRBD1 or TRBD2 (5 bases each). V was pared by 0 bases and J by 5 bases, with 11 bases between. The CDR3 is 15 amino acids. Germline CDR1 MRHNA, CDR2 SNTAGT. DNA for the CDR3: TGTGCCAGCAGTGACTCGGACGGGGCCCACAATGAGCAGTTCTTC. This translates into CASSDSDGAHNEQFF.

The chain employs TRBV10-3 and TRBJ2-6, with 7 nucleotides matching TRBD1. The CDR3 is 15 amino acids. After removal of 6 bases from V and 1 base from J, the junction contained 3 bases not matched to a gene. Germline CDR1 is ENHRY and CDR2 is SYGVKD. The CDR3: CAISGDRSGANVLTF. For the CDR3, the DNA is TGTGCCATCAGCGGGGACAGATCTGGGGCCAACGTCCTGACTTTC.

CDR3 protein: CASSGHGYTF. Written as DNA, the CDR3 is TGTGCCAGTAGTGGGCATGGCTACACCTTC. V usage is TRBV19 and J usage is TRBJ1-2; unclear D gene. Germline V gene data show CDR1 as LNHDA and CDR2 as SQIVND (reference sequence). The CDR3 runs 10 residues. V was clipped by 5 bases and J by 6 bases, with 4 bases between them.

The genes are TRBV25-1 and TRBJ2-7, with D unresolved. CDR1 is MGHDK and CDR2 is SYGVNS in the germline V gene. Trimming cost V 4 bases and J 3 bases, with 13 bases left between them. CDR3 length: 14 residues. The CDR3 protein is CASSGSGRFYEQYF. The CDR3, as DNA: TGTGCCAGCAGTGGGTCCGGCAGGTTCTACGAGCAGTACTTC.

The chain employs TRBV2 and TRBJ1-2; D unresolved. V was trimmed by 3 bases and J by 4 bases, leaving 6 bases between them. The CDR3 covers 12 residues. CDR1 SNHLY and CDR2 FYNNEI come from the germline V gene. CDR3 residues: CASSDRIYGYTF. The CDR3 region has the DNA TGTGCCAGCAGTGACCGAATCTATGGCTACACCTTC.